This T cell receptor (beta chain) was sequenced in a study of shared clonotypes between healthy human individuals. Findings of the study overall: Rarefaction showed sorted-subset sequencing was incomplete despite large depth.

Regarding this clone: No antigen is known for it.

The CDR3 loop spans 14 amino acids. With 5 bases removed from V and 1 base from J, the gap between germline ends came to 11 bases. Germline-derived CDR1 and CDR2 are SGHVS and FQNEAQ. Clones were read by immunoSEQ multiplex PCR, and TCRdb kept only the in-frame ones, dropping some. Found here are 2,500,000 or so clones, roughly 93% of them singletons; the top ten hold approximately 0.35%. This chain uses TRBV7-8 with TRBJ2-5; D call uncertain. The sample consisted of naive CD4+ T cells from PBMCs. Subset of the sample: CD45RA+ positively selected. The receptor was isolated from a man between 18 and 35 years old in good health. Some clones in this sample may be carry-over from other donors' samples. The CDR3 sequence is CASSPRTVQETQYF. The CDR3 coding sequence is TGTGCCAGCAGCCCCCGGACGGTCCAAGAGACCCAGTACTTC.